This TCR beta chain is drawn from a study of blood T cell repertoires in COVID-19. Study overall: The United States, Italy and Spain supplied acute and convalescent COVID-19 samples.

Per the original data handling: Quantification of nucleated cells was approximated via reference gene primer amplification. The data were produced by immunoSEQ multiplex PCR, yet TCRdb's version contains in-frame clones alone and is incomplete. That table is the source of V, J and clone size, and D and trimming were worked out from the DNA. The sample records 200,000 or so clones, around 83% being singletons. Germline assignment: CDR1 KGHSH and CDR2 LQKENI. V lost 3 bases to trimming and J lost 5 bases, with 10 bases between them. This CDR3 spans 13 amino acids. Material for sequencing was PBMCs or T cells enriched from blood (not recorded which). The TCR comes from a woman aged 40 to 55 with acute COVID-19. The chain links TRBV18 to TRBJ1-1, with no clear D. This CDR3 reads CASSPDQATEAFF. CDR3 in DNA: TGTGCCAGCTCACCGGATCAGGCGACTGAAGCTTTCTTT.